These 24 T cell receptor beta chains share one sample of origin, sequenced in a study of T cell repertoires and HLA-DP antigens. These receptors have no known antigen. TCRdb keeps only in-frame clones here, not all; method: immunoSEQ multiplex PCR. This table holds about 110,000 clones, 80% to 95% found once. The sequencing input was CD4+ T cells from PBMCs. These receptors all stem from a woman between 18 and 30 years old in good health and CMV-seronegative.

V and J are TRBV2 and TRBJ2-3; 7 nucleotides match TRBD1. The germline gives CDR1 SNHLY, CDR2 FYNNEI. The CDR3 spans 14 residues. V trimming: 6 bases; J trimming: 0 bases; junction bases outside the gene matches: 3. CDR3 loop: CASSVTGSTDTQYF. As DNA, the CDR3 is TGTGCCAGCAGCGTGACAGGGAGCACAGATACGCAGTATTTT.

The gene calls are TRBV6-4 and TRBJ2-2; 10 nucleotides align to TRBD2. From germline, CDR1 is MRHNA and CDR2 SNTAGT. V trimming: 0 bases; J trimming: 5 bases; junction bases outside the gene matches: 12. The length of the CDR3 is 19 residues. The CDR3 DNA reads TGTGCCAGCAGTGACTCCCGGGGGAGAGCGGGAGGGAGAACCGGGGAGCTGTTTTTT. It specifies CASSDSRGRAGGRTGELFF.

This chain joins TRBV5-1 and TRBJ2-2; 15 nucleotides align to TRBD2. The CDR3 is made up of 19 amino acids. The germline V gene has CDR1 SGHRS and CDR2 YFSETQ. V trimming: 4 bases; J trimming: 1 base; junction bases outside the gene matches: 8. CDR3 bases: TGCGCCAGCAGCCCAAGACCGGGACTAGCGGGGGGGAACACCGGGGAGCTGTTTTTT. It codes for CASSPRPGLAGGNTGELFF. The full variable domain, completed using reference TRBV5-1 and TRBJ2-2, is KAGVTQTPRYLIKTRGQQVTLSCSPISGHRSVSWYQQTPGQGLQFLFEYFSETQRNKGNFPGRFSGRQFSNSRSEMNVSTLELGDSALYLCASSPRPGLAGGNTGELFFGEGSRLTVL.

The chain carries TRBV7-3 and TRBJ2-2; 7 nucleotides line up with TRBD2. The CDR3 runs to 17 residues. CDR1 SGHTA and CDR2 FQGTGA come from the germline V gene. Trimming took 4 bases from V and 0 from J; bases not matched to a gene: 8. The CDR3 reads CASSSTPREANTGELFF. The CDR3 DNA follows: TGTGCCAGCAGCTCGACCCCTCGGGAGGCGAACACCGGGGAGCTGTTTTTT.

V gene TRBV27 combines with J gene TRBJ2-7, with 8 positions matching TRBD1. V was pared by 5 bases and J by 2 bases, with 8 bases of the junction left unmatched. The CDR3 runs to 15 residues. Germline CDR1 reads MNHEY; CDR2 reads SMNVEV (reference sequence). The CDR3 region is CASSPGQGITYEQYF. The CDR3 DNA is TGTGCCAGCAGTCCAGGACAGGGTATCACCTACGAGCAGTACTTC.

The chain carries TRBV7-2 and TRBJ2-5, with TRBD2 as a possible D gene (6 bases). In germline, CDR1 is SGHTA, CDR2 FQGNSA. V gave up 2 bases and J gave up 9 bases, with 13 bases separating them. The CDR3 contains 13 residues. CDR3 amino acids: CASSLRWAGSQYF. The CDR3 nucleotides read TGTGCCAGCAGCTTAAGGTGGGCGGGGTCCCAGTACTTC.

The rearrangement joins TRBV7-2 to TRBJ1-2, with D unresolved. Trimming took off 4 bases at V and 0 bases at J, with 12 bases between the two ends. The CDR3 loop spans 15 amino acids. Germline values: CDR1 SGHTA, CDR2 FQGNSA. This CDR3 reads CASSSLRTSNYGYTF. The DNA for the CDR3 is TGTGCCAGCAGCTCTCTTCGGACTTCTAACTATGGCTACACCTTC.

This sequence joins TRBV28 and TRBJ2-7; possible D gene TRBD1, 6 bases. V was cut by 3 bases and J by 6 bases, with 9 bases left in between. Germline CDR1 reads MDHEN; CDR2 reads SYDVKM. CDR3 size: 12 residues. Here the CDR3 DNA reads TGTGCCAGCAGTTTGGGCAGGGGCGAGCAGTACGTC. Translated: CASSLGRGEQYV.

The chain joins TRBV30 to TRBJ2-1; D gene unclear. The CDR3 contains 11 residues. V dropped 5 bases and J dropped 5 bases, with 7 bases sitting between them. Germline CDR1 and CDR2: GTSNPN and SVGIG (reference sequence). The CDR3 spells CAWSLDNEQFF. DNA for the CDR3: TGTGCCTGGTCCTTGGACAATGAGCAGTTCTTC.

The table lists this clone with a count of one. V and J are TRBV19 and TRBJ2-7, with 9 bases aligning to TRBD1. Germline V lookup: CDR1 LNHDA, CDR2 SQIVND (reference sequence). The CDR3 length is 15 residues. The V gene end was trimmed by 3 bases and the J gene end by 2 bases; junction bases not matched to a gene: 5. Here the CDR3 DNA reads TGTGCCAGTAGTATGGGGACAGGGAGGGCCTACGAGCAGTACTTC. Translated, it gives CASSMGTGRAYEQYF.

The CDR3: CASSLAGRGQETQYF. The CDR3 DNA follows: TGTGCCAGCAGCTTGGCGGGTAGGGGACAAGAGACCCAGTACTTC. This chain uses TRBV5-6 with TRBJ2-5; tentatively, D is TRBD1 (5 bases). V shed 0 bases and J shed 2 bases, with 11 bases lying between them. The CDR3 extends over 15 amino acids. Germline V CDR1 and CDR2: SGHDT, YYEEEE.

The gene calls are TRBV6-6 and TRBJ1-2; D gene uncertain. CDR3 length: 14 residues. Trimming shortened V by 6 bases and J by 10 bases, and 21 bases separated the two germline ends. CDR1 is MNHNY and CDR2 is SVGAGI in the germline V gene (reference sequence). CDR3 loop: CASRPSKQSLDYTF. The CDR3 nucleotides are TGTGCCAGCAGACCGTCCAAACAGAGCCTCGACTACACCTTC.

CDR3 in DNA: TGTGCCAGCTCCTCAGGGATGGGGAGGGAAGTTACCCACACCGGGGAGCTGTTTTTT. Translation gives CASSSGMGREVTHTGELFF. The J gene is TRBJ2-2, the V gene TRBV7-9; 7 nucleotides align to TRBD2. The CDR3 spans 19 residues. CDR1 SEHNR and CDR2 FQNEAQ come from the germline V gene (reference sequence). With V trimmed by 8 bases and J by 3 bases, 21 bases remained unmatched.

This CDR3 reads CASSVVTAPLYEQYF. The CDR3 DNA follows: TGTGCCAGCAGCGTAGTAACCGCTCCCCTCTACGAGCAGTACTTC. This rearrangement joins TRBV9 to TRBJ2-7; D gene uncertain. Germline V CDR1 and CDR2: SGDLS, YYNGEE. This CDR3 is built from 15 residues. V lost 0 bases and J 3 bases, leaving 13 bases between the germline ends.

V is TRBV6-1 and J is TRBJ2-7; perhaps TRBD2 as D (6 bases). Trimming took off 7 bases at V and 4 bases at J, with 14 bases between the two ends. CDR1 and CDR2 (germline): MNHNS, SASEGT. CDR3 size: 13 residues. CDR3 coding DNA: TGTGCCAGCATCTGGGATGCGGGGTACGAGCAGTACTTC. Encoded protein: CASIWDAGYEQYF.

CDR3 in amino acids: CASRYRQGVYEKLFF. The CDR3 DNA reads TGTGCCAGCAGGTACAGACAGGGGGTCTATGAAAAACTGTTTTTT. The chain employs TRBV6-5 and TRBJ1-4; 9 nucleotides align to TRBD1. The CDR3 has 15 amino acids. V lost 6 bases and J lost 6; bases outside the gene matches: 8. Per germline, CDR1 MNHEY and CDR2 SVGAGI.

The rearrangement links TRBV10-3 to TRBJ2-3; TRBD2 matches 8 bases. The CDR3 sequence is 13 residues long. Germline V lookup: CDR1 ENHRY, CDR2 SYGVKD. V trimming: 2 bases; J trimming: 12 bases; junction bases outside the gene matches: 7. The CDR3: CAISETPGGIQYF. The CDR3 DNA follows: TGTGCCATCAGTGAGACGCCGGGGGGGATCCAGTATTTT.

The rearrangement uses TRBV12-5 and TRBJ1-1; D is ambiguous. Trimming cost V 0 bases and J 5 bases, with 13 bases left between them. The length of the CDR3 is 15 residues. The germline V gene has CDR1 LGHNT and CDR2 FRNRAP. The CDR3 region is CASGLVLGRTTEAFF. In DNA form, the CDR3 reads TGTGCTAGTGGTTTGGTACTAGGTAGGACGACTGAAGCTTTCTTT.

With respect to this clone: This CDR3 is also generated by other DNA sequences in the sample. The rearrangement joins TRBV5-1 to TRBJ1-5; no clear D gene. The CDR3 covers 14 residues. V was clipped by 0 bases and J by 2 bases, with 6 bases between them. Germline V gene data show CDR1 as SGHRS and CDR2 as YFSETQ. CDR3 amino acids: CASSLVGGNQPQHF. CDR3 coding DNA: TGCGCCAGCAGCTTGGTCGGAGGCAATCAGCCCCAGCATTTT.

The chain joins TRBV13 to TRBJ1-6; D perhaps matches TRBD1 (5 bases). CDR1 PRHDT and CDR2 FYEKMQ come from the germline V gene (reference sequence). This CDR3 is 16 amino acids long. V was cut by 5 bases and J by 0 bases, with 11 bases left in between. CDR3 region: CASSPGHNSYNSPLHF. DNA for the CDR3: TGTGCCAGCAGCCCCGGACACAACTCCTATAATTCACCCCTCCACTTT. Full variable domain (missing parts from reference TRBV13 and TRBJ1-6): AAGVIQSPRHLIKEKRETATLKCYPIPRHDTVYWYQQGPGQDPQFLISFYEKMQSDKGSIPDRFSAQQFSDYHSELNMSSLELGDSALYFCASSPGHNSYNSPLHFGNGTRLTVT.

The chain combines TRBV7-9 with TRBJ2-5; D perhaps matches TRBD1 (6 bases). The CDR3 covers 15 residues. Germline loops: CDR1 SEHNR, CDR2 FQNEAQ (reference sequence). V was cut by 0 bases and J by 4 bases, with 12 bases left in between. The CDR3 protein is CASSLATGFIETQYF. The CDR3 bases are TGTGCCAGCAGCTTAGCCACAGGGTTTATAGAGACCCAGTACTTC.

The chain carries TRBV4-2 and TRBJ1-4; possible D gene TRBD1, 5 bases. Germline CDR1 is LGHNA and CDR2 is YNFKEQ. This CDR3 spans 15 amino acids. The ends were cut back, 1 base at V and 7 bases at J, with 13 bases in the middle. Here the CDR3 DNA reads TGTGCCAGCAGCCAAGCGGGGGGAGGCGCTGAAAAACTGTTTTTT. As protein: CASSQAGGGAEKLFF.

This clone was observed a single time. The chain carries TRBV6-9 and TRBJ2-2; D is ambiguous. The CDR3 loop spans 14 amino acids. CDR1 and CDR2 from the germline V gene are MNHGY and SVAAGI. V was trimmed by 5 bases and J by 3 bases, leaving 10 bases between them. The CDR3 DNA reads as TGTGCCAGCAGTCCGGCCCTAGACACCGGGGAGCTGTTTTTT. Amino acids: CASSPALDTGELFF.

This clone appeared a few times. The gene calls are TRBV9 and TRBJ2-3, with TRBD2 matching 8 bases. The germline V gene has CDR1 SGDLS and CDR2 YYNGEE. The V segment lost 4 bases and the J segment 1 base; nucleotides outside the gene matches: 8. CDR3 length: 16 amino acids. CDR3 bases: TGTGCCAGCAGCAAAGCTACTAGCGGCCGCACAGATACGCAGTATTTT. This sequence encodes CASSKATSGRTDTQYF.